This T cell receptor beta chain came from a study of cytomegalovirus exposure and HLA in healthy donors. Use of 60 Vbeta and 13 Jbeta primers characterized the PCR. Assay: immunoSEQ multiplex PCR; the TCRdb copy retains only in-frame clones and omits some. The profile shows fewer than 60,000 clones, approximately 80% of them singletons. About this clone itself: What it binds is not known.

Study-level findings and limits: Accounts indicate the classifier identified cytomegalovirus status with strong specificity and sensitivity. In an earlier analysis, productive rearrangement rates for most beta V segments clustered near 87% or 30%.

The CDR3 is 15 amino acids. Germline V gene sequence: CDR1 GTSNPN, CDR2 SVGIG (reference sequence). Unmatched junction bases numbered 11, after V lost 3 bases and J lost 4 bases. The chain carries TRBV30 and TRBJ1-2; 7 nucleotides line up with TRBD1. This TCR came from a man between 50 and 59 years old in good health and CMV-seronegative. The sample taken for sequencing was PBMCs. The CDR3 nucleotides are TGTGCCTGGAGAAGAAAATCCAACAGGGGCTATGGCTACACCTTC. It specifies CAWRRKSNRGYGYTF.